These T cell receptor beta chains were read from a single sample in a study of T cells after yellow fever vaccination. TCRdb re-derived calls from the 5' RACE reads in MiXCR, one entry per CDR3 protein. The sample has 250,000 or so distinct CDR3 sequences; less than 9% are singletons. The sequences come from CD4+ T cells sorted from PBMCs, collected 15 days after the yellow fever booster vaccination. These receptors all come from a man aged 25 to 40 who received the YFV17D yellow fever vaccine. Both conserved end residues are part of each CDR3. Each record gives: J gene, V gene, CDR3 protein.

TRBJ2-3,TRBV14,CASSHSIGPRRYF
TRBJ1-3,TRBV20-1,CSADYRGRFGGNTIYF
TRBJ2-7,TRBV20-1,CSARSASRYEQYF
TRBJ1-1,TRBV9,CASSSTGGGTEAFF
TRBJ1-4,TRBV29-1,CSVGGPGGTNEKLFF
TRBJ2-7,TRBV24-1,CATWGPYEQYF
TRBJ2-1,TRBV20-1,CSATPSGRAEGEQFF
TRBJ2-5,TRBV16,CASSQFRQETQYF
TRBJ1-4,TRBV30,CAWSVRREKLFF
TRBJ2-5,TRBV7-6,CASSYTGMETQYF
TRBJ2-1,TRBV7-7,CASSLAPNFGGNEQFF
TRBJ2-3,TRBV5-5,CASSLGQGAINTQYF
TRBJ2-1,TRBV24-1,CATSEGTAPYNEQFF
TRBJ2-3,TRBV12-3/TRBV12-4,CALSLMTSGSGVGTDTQYF
TRBJ2-1,TRBV6-5,CASSYAGTGLHYSYNEQFF
TRBJ2-7,TRBV7-2,CASSLRTDYEQYF
TRBJ2-1,TRBV12-3/TRBV12-4,CASSSGLAGYNEQFF
TRBJ2-5,TRBV7-8,CASSGANQETQYF
TRBJ2-6,TRBV12-3/TRBV12-4,CASSPLAGAGANVLTF
TRBJ2-7,TRBV10-3,CAISDPGQGAHEQYF
TRBJ2-2,TRBV6-1,CASTPLTTTGELFF
TRBJ2-1,TRBV20-1,CSASLSGSYNEQFF
TRBJ2-1,TRBV6-5,CASSFPVVGNEQFF
TRBJ2-7,TRBV20-1,CSASGSWAGYEQYF
TRBJ2-5,TRBV20-1,CSAGGFRTQYF
TRBJ2-5,TRBV7-2,CASSSVGGTGTQYF
TRBJ2-3,TRBV24-1,CATSDGVLGDTQYF
TRBJ2-7,TRBV28,CASSFLRGDTYEQYF
TRBJ2-7,TRBV10-3,CAISPPGGKIYEQYF
TRBJ2-7,TRBV20-1,CSARDTANSYEQYF
TRBJ1-1,TRBV29-1,CSARGTQNTEAFF
TRBJ1-3,TRBV7-9,CASSFRLGNTIYF
TRBJ1-5,TRBV18,CASSGYSNQPQHF
TRBJ2-3,TRBV7-8,CASSAIIGRGIDTQYF
TRBJ2-1,TRBV7-2,CASSLSAGQPSRKEQFF
TRBJ2-3,TRBV20-1,CSARWLAGGLTDTQYF
TRBJ2-7,TRBV28,CASSLRGGYEQYF
TRBJ2-7,TRBV7-3,CASSLRGDSEGRPYEQYF
TRBJ2-3,TRBV7-5,CISVPEAFRGFTDTQYF
TRBJ2-7,TRBV20-1,CSARRVTSGREGEQYF
TRBJ2-7,TRBV20-1,CSARAPPAGTGLNEQYF
TRBJ2-7,TRBV4-3,CASSQDYGGEQYF
TRBJ2-1,TRBV20-1,CSAEGGSYNEQFF
TRBJ2-1,TRBV3-1,CASSQSPHRTSGNFYNEQFF
TRBJ1-2,TRBV4-3,CASSQDRVYGYTF
TRBJ2-2,TRBV6-5,CASSLGLNRYGAVGELFF
TRBJ2-6,TRBV3-1,CASSRGLAGGAGANVLTF
TRBJ2-2,TRBV5-1,CASSNLQTGELFF
TRBJ1-5,TRBV3-1,CASSQLDRQYQPQHF
TRBJ2-5,TRBV10-2,CASSNGETQYF
TRBJ2-7,TRBV30,CAWKQGPYEQYF
TRBJ2-1,TRBV7-8,CASSSPKEGDEQFF
TRBJ2-7,TRBV5-1,CASSPGAVSYEQYF
TRBJ2-1,TRBV7-9,CASSLPRDSRYNEQFF
TRBJ1-5,TRBV9,CASSSPGSNQPQHF
TRBJ2-7,TRBV7-9,CASSLKGSGRPYEQYF
TRBJ2-1,TRBV7-2,CASRYPGLSNEQFF
TRBJ2-3,TRBV29-1,CSVELLAGIGGGAQYF
TRBJ1-1,TRBV18,CASSPGRTVTEAFF
TRBJ2-3,TRBV20-1,CSADTGRLDTQYF